What follows is one TCR beta chain and its context. The sample is drawn from a study of blood T cell repertoires in COVID-19. At the level of the study: In each case, the material was cDNA or gDNA derived from T cells, B-cell-depleted T cells, or PBMCs.

The CDR3 is 11 residues long. The V end lost 6 bases, the J end lost 7 bases, and 7 bases lay between the germline ends. Original data processing: Quantification of nucleated cells was approximated via reference gene primer amplification. Here immunoSEQ multiplex PCR was the method, and the copy in TCRdb shows in-frame clones only, minus some. V, J and clone size derive from that table, while D and trimming were established from the DNA sequence. The table has more than 350,000 clones, 75% to 90% seen once. This clonotype was obtained from a man aged 18 to 35 who had recovered from COVID-19. The specimen was PBMCs or T cells enriched from blood (not recorded which). The chain employs TRBV12-3 or TRBV12-4 and TRBJ2-1; perhaps TRBD2 as D (6 bases). For the CDR3, the DNA is TGTGCCAGCAGCCGGGGGAATGAGCAGTTCTTC. Protein sequence: CASSRGNEQFF.